The clone carrying this T cell receptor (beta chain) showed up just a few times. The antigen is unknown. The sample is drawn from a study of T cells in Graves' hyperthyroidism and ophthalmopathy. Study findings and constraints: A median about 6.5 months before onset, the model predicted ophthalmopathy. In the analysis, a 13 V-J model separated ophthalmopathy from stable hyperthyroidism.

It was RNA transcripts that yielded the amplified TCR beta CDR3 regions. In the first-round RT-PCR of the TCR CDR3, the HTBI primer set was used. Each CDR3 protein gets one entry after TCRdb re-called the multiplex PCR reads with MiXCR. The table lists nearly 600,000 distinct CDR3 sequences, 14% of them singletons. The junction had 8 bases not matched to a gene; V was cut back by 9 bases and J by 2 bases. Looked up from germline, CDR1 is KGHDR and CDR2 is SFDVKD. CDR3 length equals 17 residues. Ophthalmopathy patients showed a Clinical Activity Score of at least 3, NOSPECS grade of at least 4 and duration under 3 months. Those patients with uncontrolled infection, other autoimmune disease, pregnancy or lactation were excluded.

The sample consisted of blood. This receptor was obtained from a woman aged 18-35 years with Graves' ophthalmopathy. The V and J genes are TRBV24-1 and TRBJ2-3; 15 nucleotides align to TRBD2. Written as DNA, the CDR3 is TGTGCCACCTCCCCGGGACTAGCGGGAGGTAACACAGATACGCAGTATTTT. This gives the protein CATSPGLAGGNTDTQYF.